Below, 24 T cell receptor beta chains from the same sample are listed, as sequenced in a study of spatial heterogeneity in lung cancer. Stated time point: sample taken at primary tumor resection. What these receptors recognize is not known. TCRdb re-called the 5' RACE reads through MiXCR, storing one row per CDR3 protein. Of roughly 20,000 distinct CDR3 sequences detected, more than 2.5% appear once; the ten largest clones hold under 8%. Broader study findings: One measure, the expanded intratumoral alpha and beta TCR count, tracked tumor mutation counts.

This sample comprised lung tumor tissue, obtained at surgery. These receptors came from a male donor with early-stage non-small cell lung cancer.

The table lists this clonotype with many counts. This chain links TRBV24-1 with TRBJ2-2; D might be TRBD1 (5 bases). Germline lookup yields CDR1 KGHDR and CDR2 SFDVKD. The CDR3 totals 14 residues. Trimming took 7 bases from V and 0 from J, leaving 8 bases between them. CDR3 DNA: TGTGCCACCAGGGACATTACGAACACCGGGGAGCTGTTTTTT. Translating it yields CATRDITNTGELFF.

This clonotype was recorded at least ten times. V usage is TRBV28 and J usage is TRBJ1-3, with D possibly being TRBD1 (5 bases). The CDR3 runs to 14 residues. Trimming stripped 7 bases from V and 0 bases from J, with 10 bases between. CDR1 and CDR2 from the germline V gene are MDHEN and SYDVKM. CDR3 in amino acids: CASTAGYSGNTIYF. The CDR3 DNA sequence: TGTGCCAGCACCGCAGGGTACTCTGGAAACACCATATATTTT.

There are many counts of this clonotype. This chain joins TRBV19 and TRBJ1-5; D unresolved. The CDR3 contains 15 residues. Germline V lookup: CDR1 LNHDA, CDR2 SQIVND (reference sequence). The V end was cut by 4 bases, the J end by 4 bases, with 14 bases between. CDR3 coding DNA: TGTGCCAGTAGTACCCTCCTAGAAGGGAATCAGCCCCAGCATTTT. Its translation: CASSTLLEGNQPQHF.

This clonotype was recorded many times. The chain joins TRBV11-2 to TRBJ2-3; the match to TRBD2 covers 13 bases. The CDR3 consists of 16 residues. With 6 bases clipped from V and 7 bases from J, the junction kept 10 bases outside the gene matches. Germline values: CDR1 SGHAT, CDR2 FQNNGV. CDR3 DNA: TGTGCCAGCAGGCAACTAGCGGGAGGGCCGACATATACGCAGTATTTT. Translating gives CASRQLAGGPTYTQYF.

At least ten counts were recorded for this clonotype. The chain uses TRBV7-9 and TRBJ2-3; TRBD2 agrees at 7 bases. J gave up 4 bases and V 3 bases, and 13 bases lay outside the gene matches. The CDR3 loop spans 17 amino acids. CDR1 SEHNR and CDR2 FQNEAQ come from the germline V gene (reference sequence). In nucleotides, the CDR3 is TGTGCCAGCAGCTTTGGCGGGAGAGGTTTGGCCGCAGATACGCAGTATTTT. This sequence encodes CASSFGGRGLAADTQYF. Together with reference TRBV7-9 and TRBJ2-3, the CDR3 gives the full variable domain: DTGVSQNPRHKITKRGQNVTFRCDPISEHNRLYWYRQTLGQGPEFLTYFQNEAQLEKSRLLSDRFSAERPKGSFSTLEIQRTEQGDSAMYLCASSFGGRGLAADTQYFGPGTRLTVL.

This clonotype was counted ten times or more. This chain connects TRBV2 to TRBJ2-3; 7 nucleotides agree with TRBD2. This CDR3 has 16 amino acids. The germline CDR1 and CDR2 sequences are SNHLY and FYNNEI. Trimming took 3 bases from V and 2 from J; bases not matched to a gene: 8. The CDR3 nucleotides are TGTGCCAGCAGTGAGAGTCTAGCGGACCCCACAGATACGCAGTATTTT. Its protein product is CASSESLADPTDTQYF.

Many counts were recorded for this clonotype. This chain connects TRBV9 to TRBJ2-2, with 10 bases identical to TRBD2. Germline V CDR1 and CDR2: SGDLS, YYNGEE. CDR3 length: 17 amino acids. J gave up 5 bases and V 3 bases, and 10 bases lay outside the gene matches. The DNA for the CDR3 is TGTGCCAGCAGCGAGAGAGCTAGCGGGAGACGGACCGGGGAGCTGTTTTTT. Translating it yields CASSERASGRRTGELFF.

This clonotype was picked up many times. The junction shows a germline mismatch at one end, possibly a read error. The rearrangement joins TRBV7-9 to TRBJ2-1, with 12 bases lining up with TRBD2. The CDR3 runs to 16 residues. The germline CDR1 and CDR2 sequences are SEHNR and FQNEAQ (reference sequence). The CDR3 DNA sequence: TGTGCCAGCAGCGCTGGACTAGCGGGGCCCTACATTGAGCAGTTCTTC. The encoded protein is CASSAGLAGPYIEQFF.

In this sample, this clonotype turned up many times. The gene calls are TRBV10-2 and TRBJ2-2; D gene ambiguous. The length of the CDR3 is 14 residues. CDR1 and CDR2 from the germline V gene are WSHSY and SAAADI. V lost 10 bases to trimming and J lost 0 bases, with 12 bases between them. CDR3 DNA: TGCGCCACCTCAGGTCCTTCGAACACCGGGGAGCTGTTTTTT. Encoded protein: CATSGPSNTGELFF.

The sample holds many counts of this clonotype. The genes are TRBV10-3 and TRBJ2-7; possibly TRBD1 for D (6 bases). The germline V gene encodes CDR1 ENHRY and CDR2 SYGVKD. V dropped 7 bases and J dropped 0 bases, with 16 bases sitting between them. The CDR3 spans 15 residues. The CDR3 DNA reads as TGTGCCATCAAACAGGGTCCAGGCGGCTCCTACGAGCAGTACTTC. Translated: CAIKQGPGGSYEQYF.

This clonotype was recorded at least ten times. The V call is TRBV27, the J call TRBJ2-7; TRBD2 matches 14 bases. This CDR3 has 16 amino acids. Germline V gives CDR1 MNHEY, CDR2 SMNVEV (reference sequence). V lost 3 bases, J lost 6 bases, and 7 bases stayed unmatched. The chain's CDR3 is CASSFLGTSGSLEQYF. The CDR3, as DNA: TGTGCCAGCAGTTTTCTGGGGACTAGCGGGAGTCTCGAGCAGTACTTC.

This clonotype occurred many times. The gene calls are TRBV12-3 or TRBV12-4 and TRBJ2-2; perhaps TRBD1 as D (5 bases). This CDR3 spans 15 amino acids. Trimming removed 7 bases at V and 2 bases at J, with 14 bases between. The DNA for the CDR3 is TGTGCCAGCATTAGACAGCTTTCCAACACCGGGGAGCTGTTTTTT. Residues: CASIRQLSNTGELFF.

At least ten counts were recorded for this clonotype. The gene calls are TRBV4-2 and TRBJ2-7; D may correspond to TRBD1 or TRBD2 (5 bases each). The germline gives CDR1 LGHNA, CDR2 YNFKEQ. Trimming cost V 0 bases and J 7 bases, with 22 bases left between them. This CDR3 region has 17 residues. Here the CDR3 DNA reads TGTGCCAGCAGCCAAGAGACCGCCGGTGGGACCGCCAAGGAGCAGTACTTC. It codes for CASSQETAGGTAKEQYF.

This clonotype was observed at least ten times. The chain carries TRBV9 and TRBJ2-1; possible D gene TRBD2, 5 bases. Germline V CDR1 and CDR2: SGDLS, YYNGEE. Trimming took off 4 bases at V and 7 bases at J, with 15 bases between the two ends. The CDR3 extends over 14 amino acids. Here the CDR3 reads CASSLQHSVNEQFF. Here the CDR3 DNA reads TGTGCCAGCAGCCTTCAACATAGCGTTAATGAGCAGTTCTTC.

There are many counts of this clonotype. Written as DNA, the CDR3 is TGTGCCAGCAGCCTCTATCAGGAATACGAGCAGTACTTC. This gives the protein CASSLYQEYEQYF. The gene calls are TRBV7-2 and TRBJ2-7; D is uncertain. Germline V gives CDR1 SGHTA, CDR2 FQGNSA. CDR3 length: 13 residues. The V and J ends lost 5 bases and 4 bases respectively, with 12 bases between them. Filled out from reference TRBV7-2 and TRBJ2-7, the complete variable domain reads GAGVSQSPSNKVTEKGKDVELRCDPISGHTALYWYRQSLGQGLEFLIYFQGNSAPDKSGLPSDRFSAERTGGSVSTLTIQRTQQEDSAVYLCASSLYQEYEQYFGPGTRLTVT.

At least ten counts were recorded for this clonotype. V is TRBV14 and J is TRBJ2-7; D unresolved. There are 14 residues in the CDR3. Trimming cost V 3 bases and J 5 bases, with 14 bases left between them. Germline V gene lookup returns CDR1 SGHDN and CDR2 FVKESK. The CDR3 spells CASSHLPPADEQYF. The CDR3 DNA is TGTGCCAGCAGCCATCTTCCTCCCGCGGACGAGCAGTACTTC.

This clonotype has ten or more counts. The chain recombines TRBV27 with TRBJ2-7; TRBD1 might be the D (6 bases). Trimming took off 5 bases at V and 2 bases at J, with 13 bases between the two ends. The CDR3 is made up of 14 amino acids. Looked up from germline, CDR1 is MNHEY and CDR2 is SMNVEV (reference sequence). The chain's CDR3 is CASSRTVDTYEQYF. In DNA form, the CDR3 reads TGTGCCAGCAGTCGGACAGTCGACACCTACGAGCAGTACTTC.

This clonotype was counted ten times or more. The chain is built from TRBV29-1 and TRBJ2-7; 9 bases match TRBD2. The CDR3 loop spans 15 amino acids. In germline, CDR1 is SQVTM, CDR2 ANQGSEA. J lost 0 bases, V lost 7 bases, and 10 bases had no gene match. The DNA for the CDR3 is TGCAGCGCCCGAGATAGCGGGAGTATCTCCTACGAGCAGTACTTC. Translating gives CSARDSGSISYEQYF.

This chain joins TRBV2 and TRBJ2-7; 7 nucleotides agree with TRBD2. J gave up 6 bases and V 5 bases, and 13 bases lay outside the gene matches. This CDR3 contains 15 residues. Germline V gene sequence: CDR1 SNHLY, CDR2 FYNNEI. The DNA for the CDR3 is TGTGCCAGCAGTAGGGCAGGATTTTGGGGGGGCGAGCAGTACTTC. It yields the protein CASSRAGFWGGEQYF. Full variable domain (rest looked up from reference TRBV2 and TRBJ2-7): EPEVTQTPSHQVTQMGQEVILRCVPISNHLYFYWYRQILGQKVEFLVSFYNNEISEKSEIFDDQFSVERPDGSNFTLKIRSTKLEDSAMYFCASSRAGFWGGEQYFGPGTRLTVT.

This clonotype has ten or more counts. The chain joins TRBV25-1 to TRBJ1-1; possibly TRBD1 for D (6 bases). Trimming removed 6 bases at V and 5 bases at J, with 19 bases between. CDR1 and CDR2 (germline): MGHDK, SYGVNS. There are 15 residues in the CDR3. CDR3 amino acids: CASRKDRSGRTEAFF. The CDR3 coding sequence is TGTGCCAGCAGAAAAGACAGGTCGGGAAGAACTGAAGCTTTCTTT.

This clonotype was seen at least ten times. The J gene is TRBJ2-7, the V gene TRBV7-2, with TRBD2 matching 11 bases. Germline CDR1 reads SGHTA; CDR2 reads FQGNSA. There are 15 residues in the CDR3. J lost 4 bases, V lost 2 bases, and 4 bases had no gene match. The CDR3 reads CASSLYTSGSYEQYF. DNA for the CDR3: TGTGCCAGCAGCTTATATACTAGCGGGAGTTACGAGCAGTACTTC.

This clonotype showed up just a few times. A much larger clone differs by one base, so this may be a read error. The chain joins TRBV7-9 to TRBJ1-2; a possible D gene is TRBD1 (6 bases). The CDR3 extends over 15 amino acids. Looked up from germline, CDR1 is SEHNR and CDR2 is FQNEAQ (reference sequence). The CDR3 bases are TGTGTCAGCAGCGAGCCGGACAGACTCCTTGGGGGCTACACCTTC. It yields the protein CVSSEPDRLLGGYTF.

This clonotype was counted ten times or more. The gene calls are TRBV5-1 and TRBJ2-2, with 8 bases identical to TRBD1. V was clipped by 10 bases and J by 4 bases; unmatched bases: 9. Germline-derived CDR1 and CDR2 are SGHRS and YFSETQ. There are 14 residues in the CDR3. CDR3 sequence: CASAGTGITGELFF. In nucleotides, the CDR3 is TGCGCCTCAGCCGGGACAGGAATCACCGGGGAGCTGTTTTTT.

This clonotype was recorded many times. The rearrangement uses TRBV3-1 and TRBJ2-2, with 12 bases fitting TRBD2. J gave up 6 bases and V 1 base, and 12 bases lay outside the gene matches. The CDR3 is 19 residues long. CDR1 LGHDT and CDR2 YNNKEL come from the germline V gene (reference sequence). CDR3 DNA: TGTGCCAGCAGCCAAGGGGGGTCTAGCGGGAGGGCCTTCCCCGGGGAGCTGTTTTTT. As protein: CASSQGGSSGRAFPGELFF. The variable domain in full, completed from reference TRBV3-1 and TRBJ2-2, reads DTAVSQTPKYLVTQMGNDKSIKCEQNLGHDTMYWYKQDSKKFLKIMFSYNNKELIINETVPNRFSPKSPDKAHLNLHINSLELGDSAVYFCASSQGGSSGRAFPGELFFGEGSRLTVL.